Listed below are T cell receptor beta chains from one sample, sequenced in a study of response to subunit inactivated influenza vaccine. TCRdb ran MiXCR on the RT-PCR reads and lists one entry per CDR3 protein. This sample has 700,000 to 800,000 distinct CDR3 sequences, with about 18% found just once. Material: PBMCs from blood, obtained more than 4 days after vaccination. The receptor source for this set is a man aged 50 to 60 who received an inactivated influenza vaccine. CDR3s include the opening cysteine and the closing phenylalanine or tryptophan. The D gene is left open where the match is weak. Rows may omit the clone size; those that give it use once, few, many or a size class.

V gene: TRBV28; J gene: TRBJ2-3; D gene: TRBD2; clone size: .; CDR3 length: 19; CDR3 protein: CASSTADPGLGVITDTQYF; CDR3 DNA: TGTGCCAGCAGTACTGCAGACCCGGGACTAGGAGTTATCACAGATACGCAGTATTTT
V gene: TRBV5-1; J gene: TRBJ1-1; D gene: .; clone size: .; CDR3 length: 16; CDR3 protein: CASSSALGRPNTEAFF; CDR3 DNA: TGCGCCAGCAGCTCGGCCCTTGGACGGCCGAACACTGAAGCTTTCTTT
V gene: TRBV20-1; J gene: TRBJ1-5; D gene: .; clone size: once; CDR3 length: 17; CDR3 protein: CSARFPWLSKGNQPQHF; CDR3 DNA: TGCAGCGCTAGATTCCCTTGGCTCTCGAAGGGCAATCAGCCCCAGCATTTT
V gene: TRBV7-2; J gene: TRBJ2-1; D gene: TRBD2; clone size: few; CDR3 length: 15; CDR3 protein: CASRRLAGVGNEQFF; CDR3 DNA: TGTGCCAGCAGGAGACTAGCGGGTGTTGGCAATGAGCAGTTCTTC
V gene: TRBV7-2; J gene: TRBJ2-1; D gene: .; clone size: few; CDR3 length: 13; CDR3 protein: CASSLASRTGAAF; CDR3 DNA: TGTGCCAGCAGCTTAGCTTCCCGGACTGGGGCTGCCTTC
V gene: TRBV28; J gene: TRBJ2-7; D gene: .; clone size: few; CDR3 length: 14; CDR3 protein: CASVRQGRALEQYF; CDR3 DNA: TGTGCCAGCGTCAGACAGGGGAGGGCTCTCGAGCAGTACTTC
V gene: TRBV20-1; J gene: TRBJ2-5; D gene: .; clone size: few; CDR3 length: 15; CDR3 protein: CSASPLIGAKETQYF; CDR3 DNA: TGCAGTGCTAGTCCCCTCATCGGGGCCAAAGAGACCCAGTACTTC
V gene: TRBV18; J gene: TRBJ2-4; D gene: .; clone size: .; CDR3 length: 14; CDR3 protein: CASSPIKGSNIQYF; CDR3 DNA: TGTGCCAGCTCACCTATTAAGGGGTCAAACATTCAGTACTTC
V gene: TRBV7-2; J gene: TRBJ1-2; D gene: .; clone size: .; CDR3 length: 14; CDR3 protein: CASSLVQGTYGYTF; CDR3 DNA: TGTGCCAGCAGCTTAGTGCAGGGAACCTATGGCTACACCTTC
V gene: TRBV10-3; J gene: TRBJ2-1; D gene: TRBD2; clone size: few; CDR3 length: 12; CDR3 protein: CAIKTSGEGQFF; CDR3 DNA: TGTGCCATCAAAACTAGCGGGGAAGGGCAGTTCTTC
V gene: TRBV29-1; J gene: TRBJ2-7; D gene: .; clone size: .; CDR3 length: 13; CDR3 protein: CSVEDLGVGEQYF; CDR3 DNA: TGCAGCGTTGAAGATCTCGGAGTCGGGGAGCAGTACTTC
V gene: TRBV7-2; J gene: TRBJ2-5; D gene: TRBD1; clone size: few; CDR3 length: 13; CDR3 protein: CASRWDRDGTQYF; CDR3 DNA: TGTGCCAGCAGATGGGACAGGGACGGGACCCAGTACTTC
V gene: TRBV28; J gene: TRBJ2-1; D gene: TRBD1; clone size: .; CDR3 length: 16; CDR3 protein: CASSLAVTGLYNEQFF; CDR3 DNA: TGTGCCAGCAGTTTAGCCGTGACAGGGCTATACAATGAGCAGTTCTTC
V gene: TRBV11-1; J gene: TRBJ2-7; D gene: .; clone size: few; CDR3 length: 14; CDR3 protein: CASDGWRASYEQYF; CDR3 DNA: TGTGCCAGCGATGGCTGGCGGGCCTCCTACGAGCAGTACTTC
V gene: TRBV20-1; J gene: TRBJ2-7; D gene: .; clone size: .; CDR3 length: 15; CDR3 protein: CSARDPGQILYEQYF; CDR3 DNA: TGCAGTGCTAGAGACCCCGGACAGATCCTCTACGAGCAGTACTTC
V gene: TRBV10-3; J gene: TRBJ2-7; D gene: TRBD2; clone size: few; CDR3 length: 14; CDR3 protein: CAISEWEGDHEQYF; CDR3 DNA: TGTGCCATCAGTGAGTGGGAGGGCGACCACGAGCAGTACTTC
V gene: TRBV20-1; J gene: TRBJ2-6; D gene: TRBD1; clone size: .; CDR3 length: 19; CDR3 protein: CSARDPLQGVKSGANVLTF; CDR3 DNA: TGCAGTGCTAGAGACCCTCTACAGGGGGTAAAATCGGGGGCCAACGTCCTGACTTTC
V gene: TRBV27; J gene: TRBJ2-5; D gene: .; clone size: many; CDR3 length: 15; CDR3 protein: CASSYLGREGETQYF; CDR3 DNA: TGTGCCAGCAGTTACCTGGGGCGGGAAGGAGAGACCCAGTACTTC
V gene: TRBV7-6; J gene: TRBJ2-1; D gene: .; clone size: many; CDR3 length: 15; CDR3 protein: CASSLGRGAYNEQFF; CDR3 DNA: TGTGCCAGCAGCTTAGGGAGGGGGGCCTACAATGAGCAGTTCTTC
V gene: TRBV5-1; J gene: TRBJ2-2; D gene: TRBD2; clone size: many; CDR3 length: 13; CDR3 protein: CASSWTRFGELFF; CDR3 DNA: TGCGCCAGCAGCTGGACTAGATTCGGGGAGCTGTTTTTT
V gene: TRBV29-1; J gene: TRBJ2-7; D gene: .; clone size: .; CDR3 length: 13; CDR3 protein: CSVGGVGINEQYF; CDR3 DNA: TGCAGCGTTGGAGGGGTCGGGATAAACGAGCAGTACTTC
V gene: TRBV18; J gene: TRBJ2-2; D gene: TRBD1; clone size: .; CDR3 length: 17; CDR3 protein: CASSPTWTGPNTGELFF; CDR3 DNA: TGTGCCAGCTCACCTACTTGGACAGGGCCGAACACCGGGGAGCTGTTTTTT
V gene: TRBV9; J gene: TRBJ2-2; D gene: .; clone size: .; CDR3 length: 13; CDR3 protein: CASSVISTGELFF; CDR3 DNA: TGTGCCAGCAGCGTAATAAGCACCGGGGAGCTGTTTTTT
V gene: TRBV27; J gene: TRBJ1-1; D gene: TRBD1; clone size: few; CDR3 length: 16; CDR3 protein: CASSPHPGQGDPEAFF; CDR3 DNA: TGTGCCAGCAGTCCTCATCCGGGACAGGGGGATCCTGAAGCTTTCTTT
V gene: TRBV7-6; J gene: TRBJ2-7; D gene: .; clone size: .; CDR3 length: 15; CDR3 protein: CASSSATGTTYEQYF; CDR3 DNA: TGTGCCAGCAGCTCTGCTACAGGGACGACCTACGAGCAGTACTTC